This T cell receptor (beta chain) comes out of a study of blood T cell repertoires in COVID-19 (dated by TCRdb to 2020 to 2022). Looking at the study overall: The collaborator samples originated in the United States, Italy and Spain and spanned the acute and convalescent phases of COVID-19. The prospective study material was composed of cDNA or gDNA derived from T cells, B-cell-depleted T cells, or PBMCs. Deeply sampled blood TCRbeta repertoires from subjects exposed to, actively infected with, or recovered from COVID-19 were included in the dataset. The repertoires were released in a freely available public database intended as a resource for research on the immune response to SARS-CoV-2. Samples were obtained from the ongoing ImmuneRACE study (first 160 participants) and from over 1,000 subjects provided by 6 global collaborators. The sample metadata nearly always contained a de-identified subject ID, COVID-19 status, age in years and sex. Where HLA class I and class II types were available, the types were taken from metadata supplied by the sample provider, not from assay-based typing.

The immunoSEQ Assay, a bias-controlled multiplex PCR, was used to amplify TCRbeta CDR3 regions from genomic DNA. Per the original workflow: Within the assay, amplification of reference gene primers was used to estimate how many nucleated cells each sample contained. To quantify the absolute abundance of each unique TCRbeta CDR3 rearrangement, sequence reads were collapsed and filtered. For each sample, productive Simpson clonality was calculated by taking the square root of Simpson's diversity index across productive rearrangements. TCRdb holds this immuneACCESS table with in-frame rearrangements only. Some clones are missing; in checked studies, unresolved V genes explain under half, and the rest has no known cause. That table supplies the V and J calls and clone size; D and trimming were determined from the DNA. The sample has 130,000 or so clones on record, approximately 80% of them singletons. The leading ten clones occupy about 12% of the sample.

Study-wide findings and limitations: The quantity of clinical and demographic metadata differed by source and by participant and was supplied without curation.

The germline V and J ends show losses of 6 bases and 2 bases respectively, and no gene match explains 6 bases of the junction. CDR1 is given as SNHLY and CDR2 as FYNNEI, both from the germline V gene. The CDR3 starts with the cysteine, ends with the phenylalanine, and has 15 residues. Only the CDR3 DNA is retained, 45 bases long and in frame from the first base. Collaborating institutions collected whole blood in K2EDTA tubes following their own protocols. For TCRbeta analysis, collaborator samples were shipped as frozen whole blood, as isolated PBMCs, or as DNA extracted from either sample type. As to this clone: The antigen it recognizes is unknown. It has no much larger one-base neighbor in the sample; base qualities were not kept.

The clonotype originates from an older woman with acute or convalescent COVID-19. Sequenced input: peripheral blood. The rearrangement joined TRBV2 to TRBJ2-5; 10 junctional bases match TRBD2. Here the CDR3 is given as CASSASGGGQETQYF. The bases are TGTGCCAGCAGCGCGAGCGGGGGGGGACAAGAGACCCAGTACTTC.